Listed here are 9 T cell receptor beta chains from one sample, sequenced in a study of control samples from healthy donors and cancer patients. TCRdb keeps only in-frame clones here, not all; method: immunoSEQ multiplex PCR. The sample has more than 95,000 clones, roughly 86% seen once. Sequencing was carried out using blood. These receptors were collected from a man in his 60s in good health.

The V gene is TRBV6-5, the J gene TRBJ2-4, with 10 positions matching TRBD1. The V and J ends lost 4 bases and 7 bases, in that order; junction bases with no gene match: 10. Germline V lookup: CDR1 MNHEY, CDR2 SVGAGI. The CDR3 length is 16 residues. CDR3 amino acids: CASSFFRDRGGNIQYF. DNA of the CDR3: TGTGCCAGCAGTTTTTTCCGGGACAGGGGAGGGAACATTCAGTACTTC.

The rearrangement links TRBV28 to TRBJ2-5; 15 nucleotides align to TRBD2. This CDR3 has 18 residues. Germline V gives CDR1 MDHEN, CDR2 SYDVKM. With V trimmed by 4 bases and J by 5 bases, 11 bases remained unmatched. CDR3 amino acids: CASSSTGLAGGLGETQYF. CDR3 nucleotides: TGTGCCAGCAGTTCCACCGGACTAGCGGGGGGGCTCGGGGAGACCCAGTACTTC. Based on the CDR3 plus reference TRBV28 and TRBJ2-5, the full variable domain is DVKVTQSSRYLVKRTGEKVFLECVQDMDHENMFWYRQDPGLGLRLIYFSYDVKMKEKGDIPEGYSVSREKKERFSLILESASTNQTSMYLCASSSTGLAGGLGETQYFGPGTRLLVL.

The chain links TRBV6-5 to TRBJ1-6; tentative D call: TRBD1 (5 bases). This CDR3 spans 15 amino acids. V was clipped by 0 bases and J by 7 bases, with 10 bases between them. Looked up from germline, CDR1 is MNHEY and CDR2 is SVGAGI. The CDR3 nucleotides are TGTGCCAGCAGTTACTCCCAACAGGCCAATTCACCCCTCCACTTT. Amino acid sequence: CASSYSQQANSPLHF.

This clone was recorded once. The rearrangement links TRBV7-9 to TRBJ1-2; D ambiguous. This CDR3 is built from 14 residues. The germline CDR1 and CDR2 sequences are SEHNR and FQNEAQ (reference sequence). Trimming took off 1 base at V and 6 bases at J, with 12 bases between the two ends. The DNA for the CDR3 is TGTGCCAGCAGCTTAGATCTAACATCTCATGGCTACACCTTC. It translates to CASSLDLTSHGYTF. The whole variable domain, filled in from reference TRBV7-9 and TRBJ1-2, reads DTGVSQNPRHKITKRGQNVTFRCDPISEHNRLYWYRQTLGQGPEFLTYFQNEAQLEKSRLLSDRFSAERPKGSFSTLEIQRTEQGDSAMYLCASSLDLTSHGYTFGSGTRLTVV.

The J gene is TRBJ1-5, the V gene TRBV19; no clear D. The ends were cut back, 4 bases at V and 4 bases at J, with 17 bases in the middle. CDR3 length: 16 amino acids. Per the germline V gene, CDR1 is LNHDA and CDR2 is SQIVND (reference sequence). The CDR3, as DNA: TGTGCCAGTAGTACCGGACTGGGAGGGCGGAATCAGCCCCAGCATTTT. Amino acids: CASSTGLGGRNQPQHF.

The V and J genes are TRBV4-3 and TRBJ2-2; D is possibly TRBD1 or TRBD2 (6 bases each). The CDR3 extends over 20 amino acids. V lost 2 bases and J lost 0, with 22 bases in between. Germline CDR1 LGHNA, CDR2 YSLEER. The CDR3 region is CASSQLTTPTGLTNTGELFF. The CDR3 region has the DNA TGCGCCAGCAGCCAACTTACGACCCCGACAGGACTAACGAACACCGGGGAGCTGTTTTTT.

This chain uses TRBV10-3 with TRBJ2-7; D is unresolved. The CDR3 spans 13 residues. Trimming shortened V by 5 bases and J by 3 bases, and 11 bases separated the two germline ends. Germline V gives CDR1 ENHRY, CDR2 SYGVKD. The CDR3 sequence is CAISIDAYYEQYF. The CDR3 DNA follows: TGTGCCATCAGTATTGACGCTTACTACGAGCAGTACTTC.

This clone was detected once. CDR3 region: CASSSPPAGRGMNSPLHF. The CDR3 nucleotides are TGTGCCAGCAGCTCCCCCCCCGCGGGGAGGGGTATGAATTCACCCCTCCACTTT. This sequence joins TRBV28 and TRBJ1-6, with TRBD1 as a possible D gene (5 bases). The CDR3 contains 18 residues. Trimming removed 6 bases at V and 7 bases at J, with 25 bases between. Looked up from germline, CDR1 is MDHEN and CDR2 is SYDVKM.

This clone showed up just once. CDR3 coding DNA: TGTGCCAGCAACACATACATGAACACTGAAGCTTTCTTT. The encoded protein is CASNTYMNTEAFF. The chain couples TRBV28 to TRBJ1-1; D unresolved. From germline, CDR1 is MDHEN and CDR2 SYDVKM. Trimming removed 7 bases from V and 0 bases from J, with 9 bases in between. The CDR3 contains 13 residues.